This T cell receptor (beta chain) was retrieved from a study of radiotherapy plus CTLA-4 blockade in lung cancer. Study information: Objective responses were documented in over 15% of patients, with disease control in just over 30%. General observations from the study: Alongside interferon-beta, early blood T cell clone dynamics were reportedly the best predictor of response. Expansion of tumor-derived TCR clones was observed in blood after radiotherapy plus ipilimumab.

To note about this clone: Its antigen remains unidentified.

The protocol was immunoSEQ multiplex PCR, while the TCRdb copy is restricted to in-frame clones and leaves out a portion. The table lists around 30,000 clones, around 70% of them singletons. CDR3 length: 19 residues. Germline CDR1 SGHRS, CDR2 YFSETQ. J gave up 1 base and V 4 bases, and 14 bases lay outside the gene matches. It was focal radiation plus CTLA-4 blockade with ipilimumab that patients with chemo-refractory metastatic non-small-cell lung cancer received. The sample consisted of peripheral blood, taken from a patient treated with radiotherapy plus ipilimumab. The V call is TRBV5-1, the J call TRBJ1-4; TRBD1 matches at 9 bases. This sequence originates from a human donor with non-small cell lung cancer who had stable disease on radiotherapy plus ipilimumab. CDR3 nucleotides: TGCGCCAGCAGCGGGGGGACAGGGTACGAAATTGGAACTAATGAAAAACTGTTTTTT. This encodes CASSGGTGYEIGTNEKLFF.